The text below deals with one T cell receptor beta chain. This clonotype is termed medium-sized (0.01 to 0.1%). The antigen it recognizes is unknown. No qualities accompany the bases; no much larger clone lies one base away. This sample was taken from a study of T cells in Graves' hyperthyroidism and ophthalmopathy (dated by TCRdb to between 2018 and 2020). Describing the broader study: Peripheral blood samples were taken at the time of initial diagnosis, prior to any treatment. TCR V-J signatures able to tell the groups apart were searched for in a discovery cohort of 90 to 100 patients, of whom around 43 had Graves' ophthalmopathy and about 60 had stable Graves' hyperthyroidism. Prospective prediction of ophthalmopathy was tested in an independent validation cohort of under 20 hyperthyroidism patients and 17 patients who later progressed to ophthalmopathy. The roughly 100 discovery patients were randomly split 7:3 into training and test sets. In about 6 Graves' hyperthyroidism patients, the study also compared T-cell repertoires from thyroid tissue with T-cell repertoires from blood. After sampling, hyperthyroidism patients received methimazole starting at 30 mg daily, and ophthalmopathy patients received high-dose intravenous methylprednisolone. According to the paper, TCR Vbeta CDR3 sequencing was carried out on roughly 130 peripheral blood samples, which came from fewer than 50 ophthalmopathy, around 74 hyperthyroidism and roughly 17 progressor patients. Beyond this particular receptor, the publication reports: In validation, progression to ophthalmopathy was predicted by the model with nearly 71% sensitivity and around 75% specificity, a median of 6.5 months before onset. No statistical method was used to set the sample size in advance, and investigators knew the group allocation. A 13 V-J signature model separated ophthalmopathy from stable hyperthyroidism, with roughly 88% sensitivity and 81% to 83% specificity in cross-validation and 80%/75% in testing. Most expanded thyroid clonotypes (frequency above 0.001) were also detected in blood, suggesting blood repertoires may reflect thyroid immune responses.

Counted from cysteine to phenylalanine, this CDR3 has 13 amino acids. Only CDR3 DNA remains: 39 bases, in frame from the first base. V is pared back by 4 bases and J by 0 bases, with 9 bases lying between the germline termini. Based on the germline V gene, the CDR1 and CDR2 sequences are SQVTM and ANQGSEA. The TCR beta CDR3 regions were amplified from RNA transcripts. The first round of RT-PCR for the TCR CDR3 was performed with the HTBI primer set and the Qiagen OneStep RT-PCR kit. A second multiplex PCR round built the libraries, followed by size selection and purification. Sequencing of the libraries was done on an Illumina HiSeq2000 using paired-end 100 bp reads. The source study handled its data this way. SOAPnuke was used to process the raw data, with reads discarded if the reads contained adapters or uncalled bases, had a mean Phred below 15, or lacked an exact constant-primer or identifier match. High-quality paired reads were merged with COPE v1.2.5, and unique nucleotide sequences were defined as clonotypes. MiTCR v1.1 was used to align the clonotypes against IMGT TRBV, TRBD and TRBJ reference segments. Only V-J combinations with frequency above 0.0001, covering about 99% of repertoires, were analysed. The TCS score was defined as F50 (clonal expansion) divided by E x V (chaos), with BLOSUM62-based TCRdist calculated between CDR3 peptides within each V-J. Welch's t-statistics and random forest reduced just over 500 V-J features to 10 to 15, which were used in a naive Bayes classifier (R e1071). TCRdb redid the processing of the public reads, applying fastp at Q25 and MiXCR, and retained in-frame beta chains. Records with the same CDR3 protein are collapsed into one entry carrying the most frequent genes and DNA. In this record, the V and J calls reflect TCRdb's handling and not the investigators' own analysis. For this sample there are about 35,000 distinct CDR3 sequences; 49% appear just once. Clones ranked in the top ten supply approximately 6% of the sample.

The hyperthyroidism patients were between 18 and 65 years old and newly diagnosed, with a disease duration of less than 2 months. Exclusion was applied to patients with uncontrolled infections, other autoimmune diseases, pregnancy or lactation. Diagnoses were established on the basis of clinical symptoms, serum thyroxine and TRAb, thyroid ultrasound, and orbital computed tomography. For progressor patients, blood was drawn at the first diagnosis of hyperthyroidism, before any ophthalmopathy symptoms had appeared. Ficoll-Paque density gradient centrifugation was used to isolate PBMCs from 8.5 to 10 ml of fresh peripheral blood. Progressor patients were defined as those initially diagnosed with Graves' hyperthyroidism in whom ophthalmopathy developed during follow-up. Trizol reagent was used to extract total RNA, and RNA quality was then checked on an Agilent 2100 Bioanalyzer.

The sequence links TRBV29-1 to TRBJ2-5; the D segment cannot be called with confidence. The sample comprised blood. This TCR was sampled from a woman aged 45-59 years with Graves' hyperthyroidism that later progressed to Graves' ophthalmopathy. The CDR3: CSVVSRYQETQYF. Here is the DNA: TGCAGCGTTGTATCACGGTACCAAGAGACCCAGTACTTC.